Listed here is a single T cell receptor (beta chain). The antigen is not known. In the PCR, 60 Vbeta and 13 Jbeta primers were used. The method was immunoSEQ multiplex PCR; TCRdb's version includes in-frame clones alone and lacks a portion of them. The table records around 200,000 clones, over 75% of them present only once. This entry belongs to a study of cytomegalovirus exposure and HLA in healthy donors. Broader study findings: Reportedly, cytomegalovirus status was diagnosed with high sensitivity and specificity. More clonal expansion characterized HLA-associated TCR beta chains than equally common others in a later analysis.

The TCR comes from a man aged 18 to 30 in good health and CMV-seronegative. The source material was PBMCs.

DNA of the CDR3: TGTGCCACCAGCAGAGGAACCGCGCGCTTGTCGGAAAAACTGTTTTTT. Translation gives CATSRGTARLSEKLFF. The gene calls are TRBV15 and TRBJ1-4; no reliable D call. Trimming removed 1 base from V and 8 bases from J, with 17 bases in between. CDR1 is LNHNV and CDR2 is YYDKDF in the germline V gene (reference sequence). This CDR3 comprises 16 residues.